Listed below are T cell receptor beta chains from one sample, sequenced in a study of Graves' ophthalmopathy and Graves' hyperthyroidism. TCRdb redid the calling of the multiplex PCR reads with MiXCR, one entry per CDR3 protein. The table lists hundreds of thousands of distinct CDR3 sequences, roughly two fifths of them singletons. The sample taken for sequencing was peripheral blood. The source of these receptors is an adult man with Graves' ophthalmopathy. The conserved cysteine and the conserved F or W are not part of the CDR3 here. Each record gives: CDR3 protein, J gene, V gene.

ASSTDRGYNSPLH | TRBJ1-6 | TRBV2
AGQRDRGAMETQY | TRBJ2-5 | TRBV2
SVDGTGVDTQY | TRBJ2-3 | TRBV29-1
ASSIPTGGSNQPQH | TRBJ1-5 | TRBV19
AWSVLGRGDSPLH | TRBJ1-6 | TRBV25-1
ASSPSLTRGGELF | TRBJ2-2 | TRBV7-9
ASTTRTSAYGYT | TRBJ1-2 | TRBV28
ASSHRTDPGNVLT | TRBJ2-6 | TRBV7-9
AISETGGNTEAF | TRBJ1-1 | TRBV10-3
SPHGLNTEAF | TRBJ1-1 | TRBV29-1
ASSLDRGSSTEAF | TRBJ1-1 | TRBV12-3/TRBV12-4
ASTLVRGRGYEQY | TRBJ2-7 | TRBV11-2
ASSLDRVKQY | TRBJ2-7 | TRBV11-2
ASSPSGGGVGAGELF | TRBJ2-2 | TRBV25-1
SVEAQGLYEQY | TRBJ2-7 | TRBV29-1
ASFSPWNRGNTEAF | TRBJ1-1 | TRBV2
ASVEGGYRGDTEAF | TRBJ1-1 | TRBV25-1
ASSYLEGANYGYT | TRBJ1-2 | TRBV7-9
ASSLGDIDEKLF | TRBJ1-4 | TRBV11-2
ASRGQGHEKLF | TRBJ1-4 | TRBV6-4
ASRTGGANRAEH | TRBJ1-5 | TRBV7-2
ASSMQGMAYEQY | TRBJ2-7 | TRBV19
ASSRGLAGGPGQY | TRBJ2-7 | TRBV7-9
ASSLTRTGSSYEQY | TRBJ2-7 | TRBV5-1
ASSQRVVADRVKFETQY | TRBJ2-5 | TRBV7-2
ASSGRRTGAQPQETQY | TRBJ2-5 | TRBV25-1
ASTLGTSGAYEQY | TRBJ2-7 | TRBV5-1
ARDRSRVAGAYEQY | TRBJ2-7 | TRBV2
ASSLRGDGTDTQY | TRBJ2-3 | TRBV13
ASSLLTGGYGYT | TRBJ1-2 | TRBV7-2
ASEQGGNTGELF | TRBJ2-2 | TRBV7-9
ASNPRGNSPLH | TRBJ1-6 | TRBV2
ASSVERDTQY | TRBJ2-3 | TRBV9
ASSSEAETQY | TRBJ2-5 | TRBV11-1
ASSKGPSGANVLT | TRBJ2-6 | TRBV11-1
SVRTARRLQY | TRBJ2-7 | TRBV29-1
ASSLGTGTQY | TRBJ2-5 | TRBV7-9
ASSGQGAPYEQY | TRBJ2-7 | TRBV25-1
ASSLATSGPSYEQY | TRBJ2-7 | TRBV7-9
ASSPGTGEDGYT | TRBJ1-2 | TRBV7-2
SARAGRQETQY | TRBJ2-5 | TRBV20-1
ASSLPRDSLLLMNTEAF | TRBJ1-1 | TRBV7-9
ASSRHLTGQGDEQY | TRBJ2-7 | TRBV5-6
ASSPGGKTQY | TRBJ2-5 | TRBV11-2
ASSRPGERGSPLH | TRBJ1-6 | TRBV7-9
ASSPAAGEAF | TRBJ1-1 | TRBV3-1
ASSVRQGTGELF | TRBJ2-2 | TRBV2
ASSPGLRGPLH | TRBJ1-6 | TRBV2
SVVSGTTGKGELF | TRBJ2-2 | TRBV29-1
ASSASDRDGSPLH | TRBJ1-6 | TRBV25-1
AISAQGQGATQY | TRBJ2-5 | TRBV10-3
SVEGGNSPLH | TRBJ1-6 | TRBV29-1
SARDRATLAYEQY | TRBJ2-7 | TRBV20-1
ATSDPGTRRMPQH | TRBJ1-5 | TRBV24-1
SVPKGGSYNEQY | TRBJ2-7 | TRBV29-1